This T cell receptor (beta chain) was identified in a study of blood T cell repertoires in COVID-19. Study as a whole: Acute-phase and convalescent COVID-19 samples originated in the United States, Italy and Spain. The cDNA or gDNA used as material had been derived from T cells, B-cell-depleted T cells, or PBMCs.

Sequencing was performed with immunoSEQ multiplex PCR; in TCRdb, only in-frame clones are kept and a portion is missing. This sample has about 140,000 clones; approximately 90% occur once, and the top ten carry approximately 11%. This CDR3 is 17 amino acids long. V dropped 5 bases and J dropped 8; count of bases not matched to a gene: 12. The V gene's germline CDR1 is MNHNY and CDR2 SVGAGI (reference sequence). The receptor's source is a woman aged 80 or over with acute or convalescent COVID-19. The chain employs TRBV6-6 and TRBJ1-4; 12 bases are shared with TRBD1. The sequenced sample was peripheral blood. CDR3 loop: CASSPARDRGLREKLFF. For the CDR3, the DNA is TGTGCCAGCAGTCCCGCCCGGGACAGGGGGCTGAGGGAAAAACTGTTTTTT.